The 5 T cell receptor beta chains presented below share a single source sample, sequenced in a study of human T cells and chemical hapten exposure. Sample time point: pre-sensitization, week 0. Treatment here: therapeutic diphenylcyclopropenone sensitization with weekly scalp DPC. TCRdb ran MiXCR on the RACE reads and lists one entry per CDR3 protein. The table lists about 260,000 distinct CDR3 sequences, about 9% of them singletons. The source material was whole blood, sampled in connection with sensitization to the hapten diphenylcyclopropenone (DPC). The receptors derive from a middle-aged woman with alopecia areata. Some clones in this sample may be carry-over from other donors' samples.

Here the CDR3 reads CASSQEPGNEQFF. The DNA of the CDR3 is TGCGCCAGCAGCCAAGAGCCGGGAAATGAGCAGTTCTTC. The chain joins TRBV4-3 to TRBJ2-1; D might be TRBD2 (5 bases). The CDR3 is 13 amino acids. Looked up from germline, CDR1 is LGHNA and CDR2 is YSLEER. Trimming left V 0 bases short and J 7 bases short, with 7 bases between.

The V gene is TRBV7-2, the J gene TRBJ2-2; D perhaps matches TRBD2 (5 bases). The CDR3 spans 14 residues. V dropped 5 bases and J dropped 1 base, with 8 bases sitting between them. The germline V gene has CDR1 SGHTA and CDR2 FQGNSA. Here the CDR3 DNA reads TGTGCCAGCAGCACCACTAGGAACACCGGGGAGCTGTTTTTT. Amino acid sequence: CASSTTRNTGELFF. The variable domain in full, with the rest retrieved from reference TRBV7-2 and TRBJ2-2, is GAGVSQSPSNKVTEKGKDVELRCDPISGHTALYWYRQSLGQGLEFLIYFQGNSAPDKSGLPSDRFSAERTGGSVSTLTIQRTQQEDSAVYLCASSTTRNTGELFFGEGSRLTVL.

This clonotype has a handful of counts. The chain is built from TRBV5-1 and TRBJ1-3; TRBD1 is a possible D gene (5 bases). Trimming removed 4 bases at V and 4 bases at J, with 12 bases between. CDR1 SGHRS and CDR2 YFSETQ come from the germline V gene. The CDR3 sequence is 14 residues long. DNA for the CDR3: TGCGCCAGCAGCACCGGGACCTTAGGAAACACCATATATTTT. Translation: CASSTGTLGNTIYF.

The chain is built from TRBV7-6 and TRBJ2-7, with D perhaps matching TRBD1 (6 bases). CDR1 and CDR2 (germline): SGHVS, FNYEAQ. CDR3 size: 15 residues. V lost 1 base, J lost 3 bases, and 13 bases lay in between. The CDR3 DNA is TGTGCCAGCAGCTTAGATCGTAGCAGGGGCTACGAGCAGTACTTC. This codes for CASSLDRSRGYEQYF.

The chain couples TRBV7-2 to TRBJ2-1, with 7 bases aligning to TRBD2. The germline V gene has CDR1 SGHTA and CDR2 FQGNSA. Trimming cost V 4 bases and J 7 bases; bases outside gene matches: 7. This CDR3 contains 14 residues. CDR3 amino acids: CASSSNRGVNEQFF. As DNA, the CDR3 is TGTGCCAGCAGCTCCAATCGGGGGGTGAATGAGCAGTTCTTC.